Each of the 17 T cell receptor beta chains below was sequenced from the same sample in a study of blood T cell repertoires in COVID-19. The method was immunoSEQ multiplex PCR; TCRdb's version includes in-frame clones alone and lacks a portion of them. Among fewer than 120,000 clones, 70% to 90% were seen once, and the ten largest hold more than 4.5%. Sequencing input: peripheral blood. Every receptor here comes from a human donor in a cohort sampled during active COVID-19.

The V gene is TRBV5-1, the J gene TRBJ2-3, with D perhaps matching TRBD1 (6 bases). Germline CDR1 reads SGHRS; CDR2 reads YFSETQ. CDR3 length: 16 amino acids. V lost 4 bases to trimming and J lost 3 bases, with 18 bases between them. Written as DNA, the CDR3 is TGCGCCAGCAGCCCGGGGACACGGGTATTTACAGATACGCAGTATTTT. Translated: CASSPGTRVFTDTQYF.

This chain connects TRBV28 to TRBJ2-3; 8 bases fit TRBD1. V gave up 4 bases and J gave up 2 bases; unmatched junction bases: 2. Per germline, CDR1 MDHEN and CDR2 SYDVKM. The CDR3 extends over 14 amino acids. DNA of the CDR3: TGTGCCAGCAGTTCGGACAGGGTCACAGATACGCAGTATTTT. As protein: CASSSDRVTDTQYF. Drawing the rest from reference TRBV28 and TRBJ2-3, the complete variable domain is DVKVTQSSRYLVKRTGEKVFLECVQDMDHENMFWYRQDPGLGLRLIYFSYDVKMKEKGDIPEGYSVSREKKERFSLILESASTNQTSMYLCASSSDRVTDTQYFGPGTRLTVL.

V gene TRBV7-9 combines with J gene TRBJ1-1; no reliable D call. This CDR3 comprises 15 residues. V was pared by 1 base and J by 6 bases, with 15 bases between. CDR1 SEHNR and CDR2 FQNEAQ come from the germline V gene (reference sequence). The CDR3 loop is CASSLGDGSQAEAFF. The CDR3 nucleotides are TGTGCCAGCAGCTTAGGAGACGGATCTCAGGCTGAAGCTTTCTTT.

This sequence joins TRBV28 and TRBJ2-3, with TRBD1 matching over 11 bases. CDR1 is MDHEN, CDR2 SYDVKM, per germline. V gave up 5 bases and J gave up 3 bases; unmatched junction bases: 13. This CDR3 has 18 amino acids. This CDR3 reads CASSTRTGGVFPTDTQYF. The CDR3 nucleotides are TGTGCCAGCAGTACCAGGACAGGGGGCGTGTTCCCGACAGATACGCAGTATTTT.

This chain uses TRBV4-1 with TRBJ1-6, with D tentatively TRBD1 (5 bases). The germline V and J ends were trimmed by 4 bases and 9 bases, with 19 bases remaining between them. The germline gives CDR1 MGHRA, CDR2 YSYEKL. CDR3 length: 16 residues. The CDR3 DNA sequence: TGCGCCAGCAGCCGCCTGGGGACGGGGAGGTTTTCACCCCTCCACTTT. Protein: CASSRLGTGRFSPLHF.

The chain's CDR3 is CATSKSLDRGLFF. The CDR3 nucleotides are TGTGCCACCAGCAAGTCACTCGACAGGGGGCTCTTTTTT. The chain joins TRBV15 to TRBJ1-4, with TRBD1 matching 10 bases. CDR3 length: 13 amino acids. Germline loops: CDR1 LNHNV, CDR2 YYDKDF (reference sequence). With 4 bases clipped from V and 17 bases from J, the junction kept 10 bases outside the gene matches. The variable domain in full, with the rest retrieved from reference TRBV15 and TRBJ1-4, is DAMVIQNPRYQVTQFGKPVTLSCSQTLNHNVMYWYQQKSSQAPKLLFHYYDKDFNNEADTPDNFQSRRPNTSFCFLDIRSPGLGDTAMYLCATSKSLDRGLFFGSGTQLSVL.

V usage is TRBV11-2 and J usage is TRBJ2-5; D possibly corresponds to TRBD2 (5 bases). This CDR3 has 15 amino acids. Trimming took 0 bases from V and 2 from J, leaving 10 bases between them. Germline CDR1 reads SGHAT; CDR2 reads FQNNGV. Written as DNA, the CDR3 is TGTGCCAGCAGCTTAGAACACCGAGGGCAAGAGACCCAGTACTTC. This gives the protein CASSLEHRGQETQYF.

This clone has a handful of counts. The chain recombines TRBV20-1 with TRBJ2-7, with TRBD2 identical over 8 bases. The CDR3 has 14 amino acids. V lost 3 bases to trimming and J lost 0 bases; unmatched junction nucleotides: 4. The germline CDR1 and CDR2 sequences are DFQATT and SNEGSKA (reference sequence). CDR3 coding DNA: TGCAGTGCTAGTAAGGGACTAGACTCCTACGAGCAGTACTTC. This gives the protein CSASKGLDSYEQYF.

This rearrangement joins TRBV5-1 to TRBJ2-3, with 7 bases lining up with TRBD2. The CDR3 is 15 residues long. Trimming removed 0 bases from V and 4 bases from J; junction bases left unmatched: 5. In germline, CDR1 is SGHRS, CDR2 YFSETQ. For the CDR3, the DNA is TGCGCCAGCAGCTTGGGGACTAGAATCTCAGATACGCAGTATTTT. This codes for CASSLGTRISDTQYF.

This chain links TRBV11-2 with TRBJ2-1; the match to TRBD1 covers 10 bases. The CDR3 contains 16 residues. The ends lost 0 bases at V and 7 bases at J; junction bases unmatched: 6. Germline lookup yields CDR1 SGHAT and CDR2 FQNNGV. The chain's CDR3 is CASSLDRQGARNEQFF. The CDR3 bases are TGTGCCAGCAGCTTAGATCGACAGGGGGCAAGAAATGAGCAGTTCTTC.

The chain combines TRBV7-9 with TRBJ2-1; 10 bases match TRBD2. This CDR3 spans 17 amino acids. The V segment lost 4 bases and the J segment 8 bases; nucleotides outside the gene matches: 14. The germline V gene encodes CDR1 SEHNR and CDR2 FQNEAQ (reference sequence). CDR3 DNA: TGTGCCAGCAGCTCCGCCTGGGAGCGGGAGGGCCTTCATGAGCAGTTCTTC. Residues: CASSSAWEREGLHEQFF.

The chain has TRBV3-1 (or the pseudogene TRBV3-2) and TRBJ2-4, with TRBD1 identical over 7 bases. Germline V gene lookup returns CDR1 LGHDT and CDR2 YNNKEL (reference sequence). The CDR3 extends over 17 amino acids. J was trimmed by 0 bases and V by 4 bases; bases with no gene match: 9. CDR3: CASSRMGQSLAKNIQYF. Written as DNA, the CDR3 is TGTGCCAGCAGCCGGATGGGACAGTCCCTAGCCAAAAACATTCAGTACTTC.

The chain couples TRBV18 to TRBJ2-2; maybe TRBD2 (6 bases). The V gene's germline CDR1 is KGHSH and CDR2 LQKENI. The V gene lost 2 bases and the J gene lost 6 bases, with 13 bases spanning the gap. This CDR3 spans 15 amino acids. CDR3 coding DNA: TGTGCCAGCTCACCAAACTGGGGACTCTCCGGGGAGCTGTTTTTT. This gives the protein CASSPNWGLSGELFF.

In its sample, this clone is medium-sized. The rearrangement links TRBV6-4 to TRBJ2-3; 8 bases map to TRBD2. The CDR3 sequence is 15 residues long. Germline assignment: CDR1 MRHNA and CDR2 SNTAGT. The trim removed 0 bases at V and 2 bases at J, leaving 1 base unmatched. CDR3 protein: CASSDSAGATDTQYF. In DNA, the CDR3 is TGTGCCAGCAGTGACTCAGCGGGAGCCACAGATACGCAGTATTTT.

The chain joins TRBV5-1 to TRBJ2-3; the match to TRBD1 covers 7 bases. Germline V gives CDR1 SGHRS, CDR2 YFSETQ. Trimming removed 4 bases from V and 3 bases from J; junction bases left unmatched: 2. The CDR3 has 13 residues. CDR3 in DNA: TGCGCCAGCAGCCCGGGACAGACAGATACGCAGTATTTT. This translates into CASSPGQTDTQYF.

The chain links TRBV12-5 to TRBJ1-3, with D unresolved. CDR1 and CDR2 (germline): LGHNT, FRNRAP. V was pared by 7 bases and J by 4 bases, with 11 bases between. This CDR3 is built from 13 residues. CDR3 DNA: TGTGCTAGTGCCGGGGTAGTAGGAAACACCATATATTTT. Translated, it gives CASAGVVGNTIYF.

V is TRBV9 and J is TRBJ2-7; 9 nucleotides agree with TRBD2. The CDR3 loop spans 15 amino acids. J was trimmed by 2 bases and V by 4 bases; bases with no gene match: 7. Germline V gene lookup returns CDR1 SGDLS and CDR2 YYNGEE. CDR3 sequence (DNA): TGTGCCAGCAGCCCGCGACTAGCGGTTACCTACGAGCAGTACTTC. Protein sequence: CASSPRLAVTYEQYF.